In its sample, the clone carrying this T cell receptor beta chain was seen a few times. The CDR3 covers 14 residues. Germline CDR1 MGHRA, CDR2 YSYEKL. V trimming: 4 bases; J trimming: 9 bases; junction bases outside the gene matches: 8. The sample comes from a study of cytomegalovirus exposure and HLA in healthy donors. The PCR was carried out with 60 Vbeta primers and 13 Jbeta primers. This table comes from immunoSEQ multiplex PCR, and its TCRdb copy is limited to in-frame clones, with some not included. The repertoire holds about 200,000 clones, with about 12% as singletons. This rearrangement joins TRBV4-1 to TRBJ2-1; 8 bases map to TRBD2. The specimen was PBMCs. This receptor was identified in a man between 50 and 59 years old in good health and CMV-seropositive. This CDR3 reads CASSRQSGGIEQFF. CDR3 sequence (DNA): TGCGCCAGCAGCCGACAATCGGGGGGGATTGAGCAGTTCTTC.